The clone carrying this T cell receptor beta chain occurred a few times. What it binds is unknown. This entry belongs to a study of cytomegalovirus exposure and HLA in healthy donors. Study findings and constraints: The CMV antigen specificity of a few CMV-associated chains was confirmed through in vitro analysis.

V lost 5 bases, J lost 5 bases, and 8 bases stayed unmatched. CDR1 is LGHNA and CDR2 is YSLEER in the germline V gene. This CDR3 is 14 amino acids long. PCR used 60 Vbeta primers and 13 Jbeta primers. This table comes from immunoSEQ multiplex PCR, and its TCRdb copy is limited to in-frame clones, with some not included. The repertoire holds approximately 160,000 clones, with about 70% as singletons. This sequence was found in a woman between 35 and 50 years old in good health and CMV-seropositive. What was sequenced was PBMCs. The chain links TRBV4-3 to TRBJ1-2; TRBD1 agrees at 7 bases. The CDR3 loop is CASSEPGQLYGYTF. DNA for the CDR3: TGCGCCAGCAGCGAGCCGGGACAGCTGTATGGCTACACCTTC.